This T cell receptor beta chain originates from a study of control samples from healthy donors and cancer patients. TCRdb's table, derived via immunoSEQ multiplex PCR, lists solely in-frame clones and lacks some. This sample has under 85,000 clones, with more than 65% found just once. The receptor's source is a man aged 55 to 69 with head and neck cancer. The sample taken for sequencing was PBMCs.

CDR3 loop: CASSRLAGGGGNEQFF. The CDR3 DNA reads TGTGCCAGCAGCCGTCTTGCGGGAGGGGGCGGCAATGAGCAGTTCTTC. The chain has TRBV3-1 (or the pseudogene TRBV3-2) and TRBJ2-1; TRBD2 matches at 9 bases. J gave up 6 bases and V 4 bases, and 10 bases lay outside the gene matches. CDR3 size: 16 residues. Germline loops: CDR1 LGHDT, CDR2 YNNKEL (reference sequence).